A single T cell receptor beta chain is shown here with its context. Antigen unknown. Germline CDR1 reads SGHRS; CDR2 reads YFSETQ. V lost 2 bases and J lost 2, with 24 bases in between. This CDR3 is 19 amino acids long. Sequencing used immunoSEQ multiplex PCR; TCRdb keeps in-frame clones, though not all of them. The sample includes 50,000 to 65,000 clones, 92% of them seen just once. This sample was included in a study of OX40 agonist ivuxolimab in advanced cancers. General study findings and limits: Low normalized T-cell clonal expansion also characterized some of the nonresponders.

The sequence came from an adult with an advanced solid tumor such as melanoma, head and neck, liver or kidney cancer. V usage is TRBV5-1 and J usage is TRBJ2-3; tentative D call: TRBD1 (5 bases). The sample was CD4+ or CD8+ T cells sorted from blood, taken in a trial of the OX40 agonist ivuxolimab. The DNA of the CDR3 is TGCGCCAGCAGCTTCACAACCTACTCAAGGGGCGGATACACAGATACGCAGTATTTT. It encodes CASSFTTYSRGGYTDTQYF.